This T cell receptor (beta chain) was retrieved from a study of monozygotic twins with inflammatory bowel disease. As for this clonotype: Its target is unknown.

TCRdb reanalyzed the 5' RACE reads and collapses them to one entry per CDR3 protein, without DNA. The clone table shows around 380,000 distinct CDR3 sequences, with the ten largest holding approximately 2.3%. Notes on the study in general: The analysis did not separate different T cell subtypes.

Germline V lookup: CDR1 LGHDT, CDR2 YNNKEL (reference sequence). This CDR3 has 16 amino acids. Sequenced input: blood. The TCR originated in a human donor with ulcerative colitis or Crohn's disease, or a healthy co-twin of an affected twin (not recorded which). The chain carries TRBV3-1 and TRBJ2-4; with no DNA, the TCRdb D assignment of TRBD2 cannot be verified. CDR3 amino acids: CASSLLGSLAKNIQYF.